The 8 T cell receptor beta chains given below trace back to one sample, sequenced in a study of PD-L1 blockade in urothelial cancer. TCRdb's table, derived via immunoSEQ multiplex PCR, lists solely in-frame clones and lacks some. The table lists 35,000 to 45,000 clones, 88% of them singletons. Sequencing was performed on PBMCs, taken around atezolizumab (anti-PD-L1) treatment. Receptors originate from a woman in her sixties with urothelial cancer.

The rearrangement joins TRBV5-1 to TRBJ2-5; D is undetermined. V was shortened by 4 bases and J by 0 bases, with 7 bases between the two germline ends. In germline, CDR1 is SGHRS, CDR2 YFSETQ. CDR3 size: 13 residues. The CDR3 coding sequence is TGCGCCAGCAGCAAAGAGTACCAAGAGACCCAGTACTTC. Protein sequence: CASSKEYQETQYF.

The chain recombines TRBV14 with TRBJ2-1, with TRBD2 matching 12 bases. V lost 7 bases and J lost 7; bases outside the gene matches: 8. This CDR3 is 15 amino acids long. From germline, CDR1 is SGHDN and CDR2 FVKESK. CDR3 DNA: TGTGCCAGCAACCTAGCGGGAGGGCCGATTAATGAGCAGTTCTTC. Translated: CASNLAGGPINEQFF.

This chain uses TRBV7-9 with TRBJ2-1, with 8 bases matching TRBD2. Germline CDR1 is SEHNR and CDR2 is FQNEAQ (reference sequence). Unmatched junction bases numbered 9, after V lost 5 bases and J lost 6 bases. CDR3 size: 15 residues. CDR3 DNA sequence: TGTGCCAGCAGCGGCCCCGGGACTAGTATCAATGAGCAGTTCTTC. Amino acid sequence: CASSGPGTSINEQFF.

CDR3 protein: CASSGGQITHTQYF. CDR3 nucleotide sequence: TGCGCCAGCAGCGGCGGGCAGATAACCCATACGCAGTATTTT. The genes are TRBV10-1 and TRBJ2-3, with D possibly being TRBD2 (5 bases). The CDR3 loop spans 14 amino acids. Germline lookup yields CDR1 WNHNN and CDR2 SYGVQD (reference sequence). V dropped 6 bases and J dropped 7 bases, with 17 bases sitting between them.

The gene calls are TRBV5-1 and TRBJ2-3; 10 bases align to TRBD1. The CDR3 has 16 residues. Germline V CDR1 and CDR2: SGHRS, YFSETQ. The V segment lost 2 bases and the J segment 3 bases; nucleotides outside the gene matches: 6. CDR3 nucleotides: TGCGCCAGCAGCTTTCTGACAGGGGGCGCGACAGATACGCAGTATTTT. It codes for CASSFLTGGATDTQYF.

The chain employs TRBV15 and TRBJ1-1; 7 bases align to TRBD1. The ends lost 7 bases at V and 2 bases at J; junction bases unmatched: 13. The CDR3 covers 16 residues. Looked up from germline, CDR1 is LNHNV and CDR2 is YYDKDF (reference sequence). CDR3 amino acids: CATTNRPGQSNTEAFF. The DNA of the CDR3 is TGTGCCACCACTAATCGCCCGGGACAGTCAAACACTGAAGCTTTCTTT.

This clone was observed a single time. This chain uses TRBV10-3 with TRBJ2-7, with D hard to call. Germline lookup yields CDR1 ENHRY and CDR2 SYGVKD. Trimming took off 3 bases at V and 8 bases at J, with 8 bases between the two ends. The CDR3 loop spans 11 amino acids. The CDR3 here is CAISDARKQYF. The CDR3, as DNA: TGTGCCATCAGTGACGCGAGGAAGCAGTACTTC.

The chain recombines TRBV4-3 with TRBJ1-4; D call uncertain. V lost 2 bases, J lost 1 base, and 11 bases lay in between. This CDR3 spans 16 amino acids. Germline V gene sequence: CDR1 LGHNA, CDR2 YSLEER. The CDR3 DNA follows: TGCGCCAGCAGCCAATATCTACGCCTAACTAATGAAAAACTGTTTTTT. Protein product: CASSQYLRLTNEKLFF.